Listed below are T cell receptor beta chains from one sample, sequenced in a study of blood T cell repertoires in COVID-19. Only in-frame clones appear in the TCRdb table, and some are missing; sequencing was by immunoSEQ multiplex PCR. The table shows roughly 130,000 clones, with 80% occurring only once. Input material: peripheral blood. The source is a man aged 65-85 years with acute or convalescent COVID-19. The CDR3 runs from the conserved cysteine through the conserved F or W. The D gene is left open where the match is weak. Expanded clones are given a class, and other clones once, few, many or no size at all.

clone size: .; J gene: TRBJ1-1; D gene: .; V gene: TRBV27; CDR3 protein: CASSLRGVQRGISNTEAFF; CDR3 DNA: TGTGCCAGCAGTTTAAGAGGCGTCCAACGAGGGATTTCCAACACTGAAGCTTTCTTT
clone size: .; J gene: TRBJ1-1; D gene: .; V gene: TRBV29-1; CDR3 protein: CSVSNTEAFF; CDR3 DNA: TGCAGCGTCTCGAACACTGAAGCTTTCTTT
clone size: .; J gene: TRBJ1-1; D gene: .; V gene: TRBV9; CDR3 protein: CASSPRVGGEAFF; CDR3 DNA: TGTGCCAGCAGCCCCCGAGTGGGGGGTGAAGCTTTCTTT
clone size: .; J gene: TRBJ1-3; D gene: TRBD1; V gene: TRBV13; CDR3 protein: CASSISRQGVGNTIYF; CDR3 DNA: TGTGCCAGCAGCATATCGCGACAGGGAGTGGGAAACACCATATATTTT
clone size: once; J gene: TRBJ2-7; D gene: .; V gene: TRBV27; CDR3 protein: CASSLLGQFTYEQYF; CDR3 DNA: TGTGCCAGCAGTTTACTAGGACAGTTTACCTACGAGCAGTACTTC
clone size: .; J gene: TRBJ2-1; D gene: TRBD1; V gene: TRBV5-6; CDR3 protein: CASSLGTVWEQFF; CDR3 DNA: TGTGCCAGCAGCCTAGGGACAGTGTGGGAGCAGTTCTTC
clone size: .; J gene: TRBJ2-2; D gene: TRBD1; V gene: TRBV6-4; CDR3 protein: CASSTFGQGLFNTGELFF; CDR3 DNA: TGTGCCAGCTCTACATTTGGACAGGGTTTATTTAACACCGGGGAGCTGTTTTTT
clone size: .; J gene: TRBJ2-3; D gene: .; V gene: TRBV28; CDR3 protein: CASSSPQGSSTDTQYF; CDR3 DNA: TGTGCCAGCAGCTCCCCTCAGGGCTCTAGCACAGATACGCAGTATTTT
clone size: .; J gene: TRBJ2-7; D gene: .; V gene: TRBV5-1; CDR3 protein: CASSPTPMGAYEQYF; CDR3 DNA: TGCGCCAGCAGCCCGACACCGATGGGAGCCTACGAGCAGTACTTC
clone size: .; J gene: TRBJ2-1; D gene: .; V gene: TRBV5-6; CDR3 protein: CASSLGPGNGNEQFF; CDR3 DNA: TGTGCCAGCAGCTTAGGTCCGGGAAACGGCAATGAGCAGTTCTTC
clone size: .; J gene: TRBJ1-2; D gene: .; V gene: TRBV11-2; CDR3 protein: CASSVQGAGGYTF; CDR3 DNA: TGTGCCAGCAGCGTACAGGGTGCTGGCGGCTACACCTTC
clone size: .; J gene: TRBJ1-1; D gene: .; V gene: TRBV6-5; CDR3 protein: CASRQFEAFF; CDR3 DNA: TGTGCCAGCAGACAGTTTGAAGCTTTCTTT
clone size: few; J gene: TRBJ1-3; D gene: .; V gene: TRBV19; CDR3 protein: CATSPGSSGNTIYF; CDR3 DNA: TGTGCCACCTCCCCCGGGAGCTCTGGAAACACCATATATTTT
clone size: few; J gene: TRBJ1-2; D gene: TRBD1; V gene: TRBV18; CDR3 protein: CASSPGQNYGYTF; CDR3 DNA: TGTGCCAGCTCACCGGGACAGAACTATGGCTACACCTTC
clone size: .; J gene: TRBJ1-3; D gene: .; V gene: TRBV29-1; CDR3 protein: CSVGRGDSGNTIYF; CDR3 DNA: TGCAGCGTGGGTCGCGGGGACTCTGGAAACACCATATATTTT
clone size: .; J gene: TRBJ2-7; D gene: .; V gene: TRBV2; CDR3 protein: CASDSDRAEQYF; CDR3 DNA: TGTGCCAGCGACAGCGATCGCGCGGAGCAGTACTTC
clone size: few; J gene: TRBJ2-7; D gene: TRBD1; V gene: TRBV11-2; CDR3 protein: CASSPIQGGVVRGRKQYF; CDR3 DNA: TGTGCCAGCAGCCCGATACAGGGGGGTGTAGTACGGGGGAGAAAGCAGTACTTC
clone size: .; J gene: TRBJ1-5; D gene: .; V gene: TRBV6-5; CDR3 protein: CASSLMDNFNQPQHF; CDR3 DNA: TGTGCCAGCAGTTTGATGGACAACTTCAATCAGCCCCAGCATTTT
clone size: .; J gene: TRBJ1-6; D gene: .; V gene: TRBV23-1; CDR3 protein: CASSQSPGWSTGQYSPLHF; CDR3 DNA: TGCGCCAGCAGTCAATCCCCAGGCTGGAGCACAGGGCAATATTCACCCCTCCACTTT
clone size: .; J gene: TRBJ2-7; D gene: TRBD1; V gene: TRBV5-1; CDR3 protein: CASSSGTAYEQYF; CDR3 DNA: TGCGCCAGCAGCTCCGGGACAGCCTACGAGCAGTACTTC
clone size: .; J gene: TRBJ2-3; D gene: TRBD1; V gene: TRBV10-2; CDR3 protein: CASRDRTGSFQDTQYF; CDR3 DNA: TGCGCCAGCCGAGATCGGACAGGGTCGTTTCAAGATACGCAGTATTTT
clone size: .; J gene: TRBJ1-3; D gene: TRBD1; V gene: TRBV5-1; CDR3 protein: CASSLTGTGGPYSGNTIYF; CDR3 DNA: TGCGCCAGCAGCTTGACCGGGACAGGGGGCCCGTACTCTGGAAACACCATATATTTT
clone size: .; J gene: TRBJ2-3; D gene: .; V gene: TRBV10-3; CDR3 protein: CATRTTPSTDTQYF; CDR3 DNA: TGTGCCACCAGGACTACCCCTAGCACAGATACGCAGTATTTT
clone size: once; J gene: TRBJ1-6; D gene: TRBD1; V gene: TRBV6-5; CDR3 protein: CASRPGQGNSPLHF; CDR3 DNA: TGTGCCAGCAGACCGGGACAGGGGAATTCACCCCTCCACTTT
clone size: .; J gene: TRBJ1-2; D gene: TRBD1; V gene: TRBV27; CDR3 protein: CASSLSGTAAIGYTF; CDR3 DNA: TGTGCCAGCAGCCTATCAGGGACAGCCGCTATCGGCTACACCTTC
clone size: .; J gene: TRBJ2-3; D gene: TRBD2; V gene: TRBV24-1; CDR3 protein: CATSDPGRESTDTQYF; CDR3 DNA: TGTGCCACCAGTGACCCGGGGAGGGAAAGCACAGATACGCAGTATTTT
clone size: once; J gene: TRBJ1-2; D gene: TRBD1; V gene: TRBV6-5; CDR3 protein: CASSYVRTGGNYGYTF; CDR3 DNA: TGTGCCAGCAGTTACGTTCGGACAGGAGGGAACTATGGCTACACCTTC
clone size: .; J gene: TRBJ1-1; D gene: TRBD1; V gene: TRBV5-1; CDR3 protein: CASSWGQGNTEAFF; CDR3 DNA: TGCGCCAGCAGCTGGGGACAGGGGAACACTGAAGCTTTCTTT
clone size: .; J gene: TRBJ1-4; D gene: TRBD1; V gene: TRBV28; CDR3 protein: CASSFIGGAGTNEKLFF; CDR3 DNA: TGTGCCAGCAGTTTTATAGGGGGCGCCGGGACTAATGAAAAACTGTTTTTT
clone size: many; J gene: TRBJ1-6; D gene: TRBD1; V gene: TRBV5-1; CDR3 protein: CASSLGLTGSSYNSPLHF; CDR3 DNA: TGCGCCAGCAGCTTGGGGTTGACAGGGAGCTCCTATAATTCACCCCTCCACTTT
clone size: .; J gene: TRBJ1-6; D gene: TRBD1; V gene: TRBV19; CDR3 protein: CASSTGTANSPLHF; CDR3 DNA: TGTGCCAGTAGTACCGGGACAGCGAATTCACCCCTCCACTTT
clone size: .; J gene: TRBJ1-3; D gene: TRBD1; V gene: TRBV9; CDR3 protein: CASSVRTGGLGNTIYF; CDR3 DNA: TGTGCCAGCAGCGTCAGAACAGGGGGCCTGGGAAACACCATATATTTT
clone size: .; J gene: TRBJ2-2; D gene: TRBD1; V gene: TRBV7-2; CDR3 protein: CASSLLQGGTGELFF; CDR3 DNA: TGTGCCAGCAGCTTACTACAGGGGGGCACCGGGGAGCTGTTTTTT
clone size: .; J gene: TRBJ1-6; D gene: .; V gene: TRBV2; CDR3 protein: CASSEGHFRGSPLHF; CDR3 DNA: TGTGCCAGCAGTGAAGGGCACTTTAGAGGTTCACCCCTCCACTTT
clone size: many; J gene: TRBJ2-3; D gene: TRBD1; V gene: TRBV7-9; CDR3 protein: CASSFNRGTDTQYF; CDR3 DNA: TGTGCCAGCAGCTTTAACAGGGGTACGGATACGCAGTATTTT
clone size: few; J gene: TRBJ2-1; D gene: TRBD1; V gene: TRBV7-9; CDR3 protein: CASSLGGQGGTKQFF; CDR3 DNA: TGTGCCAGCAGCTTAGGGGGACAGGGGGGTACCAAGCAGTTCTTC
clone size: .; J gene: TRBJ2-7; D gene: TRBD2; V gene: TRBV15; CDR3 protein: CATSRGASGGLSYEQYF; CDR3 DNA: TGTGCCACCAGCAGAGGCGCTAGCGGGGGGCTCTCCTACGAGCAGTACTTC
clone size: .; J gene: TRBJ1-6; D gene: .; V gene: TRBV28; CDR3 protein: CASSYGQGNNSPLHF; CDR3 DNA: TGTGCCAGCAGTTATGGCCAGGGGAATAATTCACCCCTCCACTTT
clone size: .; J gene: TRBJ1-6; D gene: .; V gene: TRBV21-1; CDR3 protein: CASSPRGEFSYNSPLHF; CDR3 DNA: TGTGCCAGCAGCCCCAGAGGTGAGTTCTCCTATAATTCACCCCTCCACTTT
clone size: .; J gene: TRBJ2-7; D gene: .; V gene: TRBV10-1; CDR3 protein: CASSESSRAYDEQYF; CDR3 DNA: TGCGCCAGCAGTGAGTCTTCCAGGGCCTACGACGAGCAGTACTTC
clone size: .; J gene: TRBJ2-2; D gene: TRBD2; V gene: TRBV9; CDR3 protein: CASSVGAGDTGELFF; CDR3 DNA: TGTGCCAGCAGCGTAGGGGCGGGGGACACCGGGGAGCTGTTTTTT
clone size: .; J gene: TRBJ1-2; D gene: .; V gene: TRBV15; CDR3 protein: CATSRVLWASGYTF; CDR3 DNA: TGTGCCACCAGCAGAGTGTTGTGGGCCAGTGGCTACACCTTC
clone size: .; J gene: TRBJ2-7; D gene: TRBD2; V gene: TRBV27; CDR3 protein: CASSPRRRGRRDEQYF; CDR3 DNA: TGTGCCAGCAGTCCCAGGAGGCGGGGGAGGAGGGACGAGCAGTACTTC
clone size: few; J gene: TRBJ1-3; D gene: TRBD1; V gene: TRBV3-1/TRBV3-2; CDR3 protein: CASSRQGALPGNTIYF; CDR3 DNA: TGTGCCAGCAGTCGTCAGGGGGCTCTCCCTGGAAACACCATATATTTT
clone size: few; J gene: TRBJ2-1; D gene: .; V gene: TRBV7-2; CDR3 protein: CASSLTGSSYNEQFF; CDR3 DNA: TGTGCCAGCAGCTTGACAGGTAGCTCCTACAATGAGCAGTTCTTC
clone size: .; J gene: TRBJ1-2; D gene: TRBD1; V gene: TRBV25-1; CDR3 protein: CASSLPGTGGPYGYTF; CDR3 DNA: TGTGCCAGCAGTTTACCCGGGACAGGGGGCCCGTATGGCTACACCTTC
clone size: .; J gene: TRBJ1-6; D gene: .; V gene: TRBV27; CDR3 protein: CASSSFNSPLHF; CDR3 DNA: TGTGCCAGCAGTTCTTTTAATTCACCCCTCCACTTT
clone size: once; J gene: TRBJ1-3; D gene: .; V gene: TRBV19; CDR3 protein: CASSADTARGNTIYF; CDR3 DNA: TGTGCCAGTAGTGCGGACACGGCGAGAGGAAACACCATATATTTT
clone size: .; J gene: TRBJ2-1; D gene: .; V gene: TRBV28; CDR3 protein: CASSLVAGLSSYNEQFF; CDR3 DNA: TGTGCCAGCAGTTTGGTCGCGGGGCTGAGCTCCTACAATGAGCAGTTCTTC
clone size: .; J gene: TRBJ1-1; D gene: .; V gene: TRBV5-1; CDR3 protein: CASSIHRNTEAFF; CDR3 DNA: TGCGCCAGCAGCATACATCGGAACACTGAAGCTTTCTTT
clone size: .; J gene: TRBJ2-5; D gene: TRBD1; V gene: TRBV5-1; CDR3 protein: CATGSGTDYRETQYF; CDR3 DNA: TGCGCCACCGGCTCCGGGACAGACTATCGGGAGACCCAGTACTTC
clone size: .; J gene: TRBJ2-5; D gene: TRBD2; V gene: TRBV4-2; CDR3 protein: CASSTLQREQETQYF; CDR3 DNA: TGTGCCAGCAGCACCCTTCAGCGGGAGCAAGAGACCCAGTACTTC
clone size: once; J gene: TRBJ2-1; D gene: .; V gene: TRBV5-1; CDR3 protein: CASSLEDSSYNEQFF; CDR3 DNA: TGCGCCAGCAGCTTGGAGGACAGTTCCTACAATGAGCAGTTCTTC
clone size: .; J gene: TRBJ1-2; D gene: .; V gene: TRBV19; CDR3 protein: CASSISQAHNYGYTF; CDR3 DNA: TGTGCCAGTAGTATCTCCCAGGCCCACAACTATGGCTACACCTTC